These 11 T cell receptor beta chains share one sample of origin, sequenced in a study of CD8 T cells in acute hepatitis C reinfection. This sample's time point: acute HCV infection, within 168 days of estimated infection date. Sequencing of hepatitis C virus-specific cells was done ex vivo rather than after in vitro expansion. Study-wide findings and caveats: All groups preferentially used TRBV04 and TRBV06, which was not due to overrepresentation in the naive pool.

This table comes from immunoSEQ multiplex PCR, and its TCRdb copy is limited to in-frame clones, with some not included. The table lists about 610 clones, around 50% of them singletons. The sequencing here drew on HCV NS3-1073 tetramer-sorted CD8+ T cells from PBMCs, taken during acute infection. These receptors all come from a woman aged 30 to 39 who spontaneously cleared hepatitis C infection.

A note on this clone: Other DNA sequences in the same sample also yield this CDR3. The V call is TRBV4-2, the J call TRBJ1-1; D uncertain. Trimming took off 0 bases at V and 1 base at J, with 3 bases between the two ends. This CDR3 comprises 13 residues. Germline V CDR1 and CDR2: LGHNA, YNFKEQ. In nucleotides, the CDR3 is TGTGCCAGCAGCCAAGAGAAGAACACTGAAGCTTTCTTT. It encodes CASSQEKNTEAFF.

In DNA form, the CDR3 reads TGTGCCAGCAGCCAAGAGTTAGGAGTCATTCAGTACTTC. As protein: CASSQELGVIQYF. The gene calls are TRBV4-2 and TRBJ2-4; the D is unclear. The V gene lost 0 bases and the J gene lost 9 bases, with 9 bases spanning the gap. Germline CDR1 LGHNA, CDR2 YNFKEQ. The CDR3 is made up of 13 amino acids.

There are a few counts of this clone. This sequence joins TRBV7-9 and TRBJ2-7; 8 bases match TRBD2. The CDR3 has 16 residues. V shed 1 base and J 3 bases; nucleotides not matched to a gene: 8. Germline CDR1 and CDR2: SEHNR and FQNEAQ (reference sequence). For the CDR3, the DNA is TGTGCCAGCAGCTTAGTACAGACCGGGACTAGCTACGAGCAGTACTTC. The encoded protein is CASSLVQTGTSYEQYF.

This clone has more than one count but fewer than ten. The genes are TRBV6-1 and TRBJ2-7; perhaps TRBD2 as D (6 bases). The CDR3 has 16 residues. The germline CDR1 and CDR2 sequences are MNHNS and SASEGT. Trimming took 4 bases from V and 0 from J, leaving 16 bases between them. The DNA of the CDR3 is TGTGCCAGCAGTGGGGATTTAGCGGCCCCCTCCTACGAGCAGTACTTC. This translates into CASSGDLAAPSYEQYF.

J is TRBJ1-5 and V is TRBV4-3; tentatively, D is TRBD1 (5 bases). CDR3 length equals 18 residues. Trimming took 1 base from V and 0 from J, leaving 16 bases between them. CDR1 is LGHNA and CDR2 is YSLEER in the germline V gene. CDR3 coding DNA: TGCGCCAGCAGCCAAGGGGTAGGGGTGGGGTATAGCAATCAGCCCCAGCATTTT. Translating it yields CASSQGVGVGYSNQPQHF.

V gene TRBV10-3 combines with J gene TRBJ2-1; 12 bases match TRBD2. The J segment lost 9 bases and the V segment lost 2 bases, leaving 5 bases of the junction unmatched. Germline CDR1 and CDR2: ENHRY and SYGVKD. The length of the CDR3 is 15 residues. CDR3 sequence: CAISETLAGGGEQFF. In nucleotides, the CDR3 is TGTGCCATCAGTGAGACCCTAGCGGGAGGGGGTGAGCAGTTCTTC.

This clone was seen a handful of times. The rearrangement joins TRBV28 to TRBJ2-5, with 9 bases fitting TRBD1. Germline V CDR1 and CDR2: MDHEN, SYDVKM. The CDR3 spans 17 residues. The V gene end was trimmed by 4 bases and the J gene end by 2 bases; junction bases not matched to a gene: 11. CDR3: CASSSSIGTGRQETQYF. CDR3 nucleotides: TGTGCCAGCAGTTCGAGTATAGGGACAGGGAGGCAAGAGACCCAGTACTTC.

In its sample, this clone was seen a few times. The CDR3 loop is CASSQEGGSEQYF. The CDR3 DNA follows: TGTGCCAGCAGCCAAGAAGGGGGTTCCGAGCAGTACTTC. This chain uses TRBV4-2 with TRBJ2-7; perhaps TRBD1 as D (6 bases). V was cut by 0 bases and J by 6 bases, with 9 bases left in between. CDR3 length equals 13 residues. CDR1 and CDR2 from the germline V gene are LGHNA and YNFKEQ.

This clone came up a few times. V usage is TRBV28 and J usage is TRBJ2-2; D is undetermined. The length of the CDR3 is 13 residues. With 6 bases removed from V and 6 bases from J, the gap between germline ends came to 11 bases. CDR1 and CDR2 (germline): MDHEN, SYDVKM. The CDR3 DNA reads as TGTGCCAGCAGGCCAGTGGGATCCGGGGAGCTGTTTTTT. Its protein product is CASRPVGSGELFF.

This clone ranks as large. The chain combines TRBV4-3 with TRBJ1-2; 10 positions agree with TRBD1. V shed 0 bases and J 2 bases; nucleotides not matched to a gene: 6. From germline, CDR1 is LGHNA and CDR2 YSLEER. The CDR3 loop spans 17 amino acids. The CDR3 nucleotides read TGCGCCAGCAGCCAAGATCATGGGACAGGGGAGAACTATGGCTACACCTTC. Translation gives CASSQDHGTGENYGYTF.

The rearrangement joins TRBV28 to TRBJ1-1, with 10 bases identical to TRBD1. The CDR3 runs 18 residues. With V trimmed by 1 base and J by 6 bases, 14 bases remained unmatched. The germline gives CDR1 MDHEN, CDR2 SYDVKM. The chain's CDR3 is CASSLSFGRQGAFAEAFF. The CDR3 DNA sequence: TGTGCCAGCAGTTTATCTTTTGGGAGACAGGGGGCCTTCGCTGAAGCTTTCTTT.